These 25 T cell receptor beta chains originate from one sample sequenced in a study of blood T cell repertoires in COVID-19 (TCRdb year 2020). The library was produced with the immunoSEQ multiplex PCR assay. TCRdb obtained this table from immuneACCESS and retained in-frame rearrangements with V and J assigned. These tables miss some clones; where compared with another copy, unresolved V genes account for less than half of the shortfall, and the remainder is unexplained. This sample has approximately 290,000 clones in its table, and roughly 80% of those were observed once. Of the sample, about 15% falls within the top ten clones. Sequencing was performed on peripheral blood. The receptors originated from a person aged 65 to 85 with COVID-19, enrolled during active disease.

This clone appeared once. V and J are TRBV2 and TRBJ1-6; 10 bases are shared with TRBD1. Germline CDR1 and CDR2: SNHLY and FYNNEI. The CDR3 totals 17 residues. V lost 4 bases to trimming and J lost 7 bases; unmatched junction nucleotides: 10. CDR3 loop: CASSGIDRGRLNSPLHF. CDR3 nucleotides: TGTGCCAGCAGTGGGATTGACAGGGGGCGTTTGAATTCACCCCTCCACTTT.

The CDR3 reads CASCQLGGYEQYF. CDR3 coding DNA: TGTGCCAGCTGTCAGTTGGGAGGTTACGAGCAGTACTTC. This sequence joins TRBV12-3 or TRBV12-4 and TRBJ2-7, with D maybe TRBD2 (6 bases). The CDR3 extends over 13 amino acids. V lost 8 bases to trimming and J lost 4 bases, with 15 bases between them.

CDR3 sequence reads: CASSPSPDTQYF. As DNA, the CDR3 is TGTGCCAGCAGCCCTAGTCCAGATACGCAGTATTTT. The gene calls are TRBV7-8 and TRBJ2-3; no clear D. The CDR3 is 12 amino acids. V lost 5 bases, J lost 4 bases, and 7 bases lay in between. Germline assignment: CDR1 SGHVS and CDR2 FQNEAQ.

V and J are TRBV24-1 and TRBJ1-5; 7 bases line up with TRBD1. CDR3 size: 14 residues. After removal of 9 bases from V and 7 bases from J, the junction contained 11 bases not matched to a gene. Germline values: CDR1 KGHDR, CDR2 SFDVKD. CDR3 nucleotide sequence: TGTGCCACCTCCACAGGGGCCACCGGGCAGCCCCAGCATTTT. As protein: CATSTGATGQPQHF.

This sequence joins TRBV7-9 and TRBJ1-4; TRBD1 might be the D (5 bases). Germline values: CDR1 SEHNR, CDR2 FQNEAQ (reference sequence). The V and J ends lost 4 bases and 6 bases respectively, with 12 bases between them. The CDR3 sequence is 14 residues long. CDR3 region: CASSSGRGDEKLFF. The CDR3 nucleotides read TGTGCCAGCAGCTCAGGTCGGGGGGATGAAAAACTGTTTTTT.

V gene TRBV7-9 combines with J gene TRBJ2-5, with 11 bases lining up with TRBD1. The junction had 0 bases not matched to a gene; V was cut back by 4 bases and J by 2 bases. The germline gives CDR1 SEHNR, CDR2 FQNEAQ (reference sequence). The CDR3 totals 14 residues. The CDR3 loop reads CASSWDRGQETQYF. The CDR3 DNA is TGTGCCAGCAGCTGGGACAGGGGGCAAGAGACCCAGTACTTC. Together with reference TRBV7-9 and TRBJ2-5, the CDR3 gives the full variable domain: DTGVSQNPRHKITKRGQNVTFRCDPISEHNRLYWYRQTLGQGPEFLTYFQNEAQLEKSRLLSDRFSAERPKGSFSTLEIQRTEQGDSAMYLCASSWDRGQETQYFGPGTRLLVL.

The rearrangement uses TRBV7-2 and TRBJ1-4; possible D gene TRBD1, 6 bases. CDR3 length equals 17 residues. Trimming stripped 2 bases from V and 8 bases from J, with 21 bases between. Germline-derived CDR1 and CDR2 are SGHTA and FQGNSA. CDR3 DNA sequence: TGTGCCAGCAGCTTAAATGGTATCGGGGGGGGACAAGAAAAACTGTTTTTT. Translating gives CASSLNGIGGGQEKLFF.

The rearrangement uses TRBV19 and TRBJ2-4; TRBD1 agrees at 7 bases. CDR1 LNHDA and CDR2 SQIVND come from the germline V gene (reference sequence). CDR3 length equals 17 residues. Germline trimming cut 6 bases from V and 6 bases from J; bases unmatched to any gene: 17. The CDR3 loop reads CASSPPGVSRGSNIQYF. The DNA of the CDR3 is TGTGCCAGTAGCCCACCCGGAGTAAGCAGGGGGTCAAACATTCAGTACTTC.

The chain recombines TRBV2 with TRBJ1-5; D remains ambiguous. The germline V gene encodes CDR1 SNHLY and CDR2 FYNNEI. Trimming removed 8 bases at V and 3 bases at J, with 14 bases between. The CDR3 loop spans 14 amino acids. In DNA form, the CDR3 reads TGTGCCAGCTCCCAACTGAGAGTCAATCAGCCCCAGCATTTT. This sequence encodes CASSQLRVNQPQHF.

DNA for the CDR3: TGTGCCAGCAGCAAAATAACCGGGGGCTATGGCTACACCTTC. Protein: CASSKITGGYGYTF. This sequence joins TRBV5-6 and TRBJ1-2; possibly TRBD1 for D (5 bases). The CDR3 spans 14 residues. CDR1 is SGHDT, CDR2 YYEEEE, per germline. V lost 4 bases and J 4 bases, leaving 14 bases between the germline ends.

CDR3 sequence: CASSYLQGGGTEAFF. The CDR3 DNA sequence: TGTGCCAGCAGTTACCTACAGGGTGGGGGCACTGAAGCTTTCTTT. V and J are TRBV6-5 and TRBJ1-1; a weak D match, TRBD1 (6 bases). CDR1 and CDR2 (germline): MNHEY, SVGAGI. V was pared by 2 bases and J by 4 bases, with 14 bases between. CDR3 size: 15 residues.

The gene calls are TRBV30 and TRBJ2-3; no definite D call. The V end was cut by 1 base, the J end by 3 bases, with 8 bases between. The CDR3 consists of 13 residues. Germline CDR1 and CDR2: GTSNPN and SVGIG (reference sequence). The DNA for the CDR3 is TGTGCCTGGAGTGGTTCTAGAACAGATACGCAGTATTTT. Residues: CAWSGSRTDTQYF.

V and J are TRBV29-1 and TRBJ2-1, with a weak D call TRBD2 (6 bases). Trimming took 3 bases from V and 2 from J, leaving 11 bases between them. The CDR3 spans 14 residues. Germline V gene sequence: CDR1 SQVTM, CDR2 ANQGSEA. The CDR3 bases are TGCAGCGTTGATAGGATAGCGGCCTACAATGAGCAGTTCTTC. It translates to CSVDRIAAYNEQFF.

CDR3: CASSSPTGYNTEAFF. Here the CDR3 DNA reads TGTGCCAGTAGTTCACCGACAGGGTATAACACTGAAGCTTTCTTT. V and J are TRBV19 and TRBJ1-1; TRBD1 aligns across 7 bases. The CDR3 has 15 residues. V was clipped by 5 bases and J by 2 bases; unmatched bases: 8. Germline CDR1 and CDR2: LNHDA and SQIVND (reference sequence).

The chain combines TRBV7-8 with TRBJ2-7, with a possible D match to TRBD1 (6 bases). The CDR3 consists of 16 residues. Germline CDR1 and CDR2: SGHVS and FQNEAQ. V lost 6 bases and J lost 0, with 18 bases in between. Here the CDR3 reads CASRSQRQGTSYEQYF. As DNA, the CDR3 is TGTGCCAGCAGGTCCCAGCGGCAGGGGACCTCCTACGAGCAGTACTTC.

This chain joins TRBV27 and TRBJ2-5; 8 bases are shared with TRBD2. This CDR3 region has 16 residues. The J segment lost 4 bases and the V segment lost 5 bases, leaving 12 bases of the junction unmatched. Germline V CDR1 and CDR2: MNHEY, SMNVEV (reference sequence). Here the CDR3 reads CASSTLTGGAGETQYF. The CDR3 nucleotides read TGTGCCAGCAGTACTCTCACGGGGGGGGCAGGAGAGACCCAGTACTTC.

This chain connects TRBV24-1 to TRBJ1-1, with 7 bases identical to TRBD1. Per the germline V gene, CDR1 is KGHDR and CDR2 is SFDVKD. The CDR3 has 15 amino acids. V was clipped by 7 bases and J by 1 base; unmatched bases: 8. CDR3 loop: CATRGDSGANTEAFF. The DNA of the CDR3 is TGTGCCACCAGGGGGGACAGCGGCGCGAACACTGAAGCTTTCTTT.

In its sample, this clone was seen a few times. The CDR3: CASSLQGLDTGELFF. DNA of the CDR3: TGTGCCAGCAGCTTACAGGGGCTGGACACCGGGGAGCTGTTTTTT. The V and J genes are TRBV7-7 and TRBJ2-2, with a tentative D call TRBD1 (6 bases). This CDR3 region has 15 residues. From germline, CDR1 is SSHAT and CDR2 FNYEAQ (reference sequence). Trimming took off 2 bases at V and 3 bases at J, with 10 bases between the two ends.

CDR3 region: CASSRGLAGKEETQYF. The CDR3 DNA sequence: TGTGCCAGCTCACGCGGACTAGCGGGAAAAGAAGAGACCCAGTACTTC. The chain employs TRBV18 and TRBJ2-5; 12 bases map to TRBD2. CDR1 is KGHSH and CDR2 is LQKENI in the germline V gene. V lost 4 bases and J lost 3; bases outside the gene matches: 6. The CDR3 sequence is 16 residues long. The full variable domain, in which reference TRBV18 and TRBJ2-5 provide the parts outside the CDR3, is NAGVMQNPRHLVRRRGQEARLRCSPMKGHSHVYWYRQLPEEGLKFMVYLQKENIIDESGMPKERFSAEFPKEGPSILRIQQVVRGDSAAYFCASSRGLAGKEETQYFGPGTRLLVL.

The rearrangement links TRBV7-6 to TRBJ2-3; 7 bases are a match to TRBD1. Germline CDR1 is SGHVS and CDR2 is FNYEAQ. CDR3 length equals 16 residues. Trimming at V came to 5 bases and at J to 3 bases, leaving 11 bases not matched to a gene. The CDR3 is CASSEGTEGFTDTQYF. In nucleotides, the CDR3 is TGTGCCAGCAGCGAAGGGACAGAAGGGTTTACAGATACGCAGTATTTT.

The V and J genes are TRBV19 and TRBJ2-5, with TRBD2 identical over 11 bases. The V and J ends lost 5 bases and 1 base, in that order; junction bases with no gene match: 3. The CDR3 spans 15 residues. The germline CDR1 and CDR2 sequences are LNHDA and SQIVND (reference sequence). The CDR3 here is CASSSLAGGQETQYF. CDR3 nucleotide sequence: TGTGCCAGTAGTTCCCTAGCGGGGGGCCAAGAGACCCAGTACTTC.

The chain recombines TRBV7-9 with TRBJ2-1, with a possible D match to TRBD1 (5 bases). With 1 base removed from V and 7 bases from J, the gap between germline ends came to 17 bases. Germline V gene data show CDR1 as SEHNR and CDR2 as FQNEAQ (reference sequence). The CDR3 is 16 amino acids. The CDR3 here is CASSLEAGGARNEQFF. CDR3 bases: TGTGCCAGCAGCTTAGAAGCTGGTGGGGCCCGAAATGAGCAGTTCTTC.

The chain has TRBV7-9 and TRBJ2-1, with TRBD2 identical over 9 bases. The CDR3 is 15 residues long. J gave up 3 bases and V 5 bases, and 5 bases lay outside the gene matches. In germline, CDR1 is SEHNR, CDR2 FQNEAQ (reference sequence). CDR3 DNA sequence: TGTGCCAGCAGCCAAGGGACTAGCTACTACAATGAGCAGTTCTTC. It codes for CASSQGTSYYNEQFF. The full variable domain, in which reference TRBV7-9 and TRBJ2-1 provide the parts outside the CDR3, is DTGVSQNPRHKITKRGQNVTFRCDPISEHNRLYWYRQTLGQGPEFLTYFQNEAQLEKSRLLSDRFSAERPKGSFSTLEIQRTEQGDSAMYLCASSQGTSYYNEQFFGPGTRLTVL.

The chain links TRBV10-3 to TRBJ2-5; TRBD1 aligns across 7 bases. In germline, CDR1 is ENHRY, CDR2 SYGVKD. V lost 5 bases to trimming and J lost 3 bases; unmatched junction nucleotides: 3. The CDR3 is 13 amino acids. CDR3 loop: CAISLGTEETQYF. CDR3 bases: TGTGCCATCAGTTTAGGGACAGAAGAGACCCAGTACTTC.

The chain recombines TRBV28 with TRBJ2-2; 8 bases line up with TRBD2. Germline CDR1 MDHEN, CDR2 SYDVKM. The CDR3 has 14 amino acids. The trim removed 7 bases at V and 6 bases at J, leaving 7 bases unmatched. This chain's CDR3 is CASIVAGPAGELFF. The CDR3 bases are TGTGCCAGCATTGTAGCGGGACCGGCCGGGGAGCTGTTTTTT.